This T cell receptor beta chain was sequenced for a study of cytomegalovirus exposure and HLA in healthy donors. This clone was counted once. The antigen is undetermined. The junction departs from germline at one end; a sequencing error may be responsible. Broader study findings: A later analysis found that most CMV-associated TCR beta chains appeared HLA-restricted.

The PCR ran on 60 Vbeta and 13 Jbeta primers. The data were produced by immunoSEQ multiplex PCR, yet TCRdb's version contains in-frame clones alone and is incomplete. The top ten clones hold around 1.2% of a sample with some 120,000 clones, over 75% of them seen once. The germline CDR1 and CDR2 sequences are ENHRY and SYGVKD. This CDR3 is 15 amino acids long. The source material was PBMCs. This receptor was obtained from a middle-aged man in good health and CMV-seronegative. The rearrangement uses TRBV10-3 and TRBJ2-2; 8 positions agree with TRBD1. The CDR3 loop reads CAITEGQDNTGELFF. CDR3 sequence (DNA): TGTGCCATCACTGAGGGACAGGACAACACCGGGGAGCTGTTTTTT.